Listed here are 8 T cell receptor beta chains from one sample, sequenced in a study of cytomegalovirus exposure and HLA in healthy donors. Vbeta (60) and Jbeta (13) primers were used in the PCR. Sequencing used immunoSEQ multiplex PCR; TCRdb keeps in-frame clones, though not all of them. The profile shows 170,000 or so clones, over 65% of them singletons. Input material: PBMCs. Source of these receptors: a woman between 25 and 40 years old in good health and CMV-seropositive.

The rearrangement links TRBV7-8 to TRBJ2-1; maybe TRBD2 (5 bases). Germline V gene lookup returns CDR1 SGHVS and CDR2 FQNEAQ. This CDR3 spans 16 amino acids. The V and J ends lost 2 bases and 1 base respectively, with 12 bases between them. In nucleotides, the CDR3 is TGTGCCAGCAGCTTACTAAGCGGATTTTCCTACAATGAGCAGTTCTTC. Translated: CASSLLSGFSYNEQFF.

The J gene is TRBJ2-5, the V gene TRBV5-1, with TRBD1 matching 9 bases. Trimming at V came to 0 bases and at J to 5 bases, leaving 8 bases not matched to a gene. This CDR3 spans 16 amino acids. Germline CDR1 is SGHRS and CDR2 is YFSETQ. The CDR3 spells CASSLGLGTGWETQYF. CDR3 sequence (DNA): TGCGCCAGCAGCTTGGGACTCGGGACAGGGTGGGAGACCCAGTACTTC.

The gene calls are TRBV4-1 and TRBJ2-1; tentatively, D is TRBD1 (5 bases). The CDR3 consists of 18 residues. Germline CDR1 reads MGHRA; CDR2 reads YSYEKL. V was pared by 1 base and J by 2 bases, with 18 bases between. The CDR3 bases are TGCGCCAGCAGCCAAGTCAAGGGGCAGGGAAGGCCCTACAATGAGCAGTTCTTC. This translates into CASSQVKGQGRPYNEQFF.

The chain has TRBV30 and TRBJ1-1, with D unclear. Germline V lookup: CDR1 GTSNPN, CDR2 SVGIG (reference sequence). The CDR3 consists of 10 residues. Trimming took off 4 bases at V and 8 bases at J, with 8 bases between the two ends. CDR3 amino acids: CAWTTLEAFF. DNA for the CDR3: TGTGCCTGGACCACTCTGGAAGCTTTCTTT.

The rearrangement uses TRBV6-4 and TRBJ2-2, with 8 nucleotides matching TRBD2. The CDR3 is made up of 16 amino acids. The trim removed 0 bases at V and 1 base at J, leaving 1 base unmatched. CDR1 and CDR2 (germline): MRHNA, SNTAGT. The CDR3 reads CASSDSTSGNTGELFF. CDR3 DNA sequence: TGTGCCAGCAGTGACTCTACTAGCGGGAACACCGGGGAGCTGTTTTTT.

This chain connects TRBV29-1 to TRBJ1-1; D unclear. The CDR3 has 15 residues. Germline CDR1 is SQVTM and CDR2 is ANQGSEA. V lost 8 bases and J lost 1, with 20 bases in between. The CDR3 sequence is CSYWLVPAGNTEAFF. In DNA form, the CDR3 reads TGCAGCTATTGGTTGGTGCCCGCCGGGAACACTGAAGCTTTCTTT. Combining the CDR3 with reference TRBV29-1 and TRBJ1-1 gives the whole variable domain SAVISQKPSRDICQRGTSLTIQCQVDSQVTMMFWYRQQPGQSLTLIATANQGSEATYESGFVIDKFPISRPNLTFSTLTVSNMSPEDSSIYLCSYWLVPAGNTEAFFGQGTRLTVV.

The chain joins TRBV28 to TRBJ2-7, with 15 bases fitting TRBD2. Germline assignment: CDR1 MDHEN and CDR2 SYDVKM. The CDR3 has 16 residues. After removal of 4 bases from V and 7 bases from J, the junction contained 8 bases not matched to a gene. The CDR3 DNA sequence: TGTGCCAGCAGTTCGCCGGGACTAGCGGGAGGACGGGAGCAGTACTTC. This gives the protein CASSSPGLAGGREQYF. Together with reference TRBV28 and TRBJ2-7, the CDR3 gives the full variable domain: DVKVTQSSRYLVKRTGEKVFLECVQDMDHENMFWYRQDPGLGLRLIYFSYDVKMKEKGDIPEGYSVSREKKERFSLILESASTNQTSMYLCASSSPGLAGGREQYFGPGTRLTVT.

This chain uses TRBV19 with TRBJ1-5, with a possible D match to TRBD1 (6 bases). CDR1 is LNHDA, CDR2 SQIVND, per germline (reference sequence). V lost 5 bases and J lost 4, with 21 bases in between. The CDR3 totals 17 residues. The CDR3 coding sequence is TGTGCCAGTAGTCAAGGCTCGCTCGGACAGTTTAATCAGCCCCAGCATTTT. Residues: CASSQGSLGQFNQPQHF. The whole variable domain, remainder taken from reference TRBV19 and TRBJ1-5, is DGGITQSPKYLFRKEGQNVTLSCEQNLNHDAMYWYRQDPGQGLRLIYYSQIVNDFQKGDIAEGYSVSREKKESFPLTVTSAQKNPTAFYLCASSQGSLGQFNQPQHFGDGTRLSIL.